Given below is one T cell receptor beta chain in context. Its antigen is unknown. These data are taken from a study of cytomegalovirus exposure and HLA in healthy donors. General study points: Researchers reportedly found TCR beta sequences accurately predicted most subjects' HLA-A and HLA-B alleles. In a later analysis, productive TCRs from donors in an Asian-associated ancestry cluster reportedly carried fewer N-insertions than the cohort mean.

Amplification used 60 Vbeta primers and 13 Jbeta primers. Profiled with immunoSEQ multiplex PCR; TCRdb holds only in-frame clones, not every one. The sample has approximately 180,000 clones, roughly four fifths seen once; the top ten hold 2.9%. There are 14 residues in the CDR3. V lost 7 bases and J lost 5, with 17 bases in between. Germline V gene sequence: CDR1 MNHEY, CDR2 SVGAGI. The chain links TRBV6-5 to TRBJ1-2; a possible D gene is TRBD1 (6 bases). This sequence originates from a male donor in good health and CMV-seronegative. Sample: PBMCs. CDR3 nucleotides: TGTGCCAGCATGAGGGGACAAGAAGCTTATGGCTACACCTTC. Protein: CASMRGQEAYGYTF.